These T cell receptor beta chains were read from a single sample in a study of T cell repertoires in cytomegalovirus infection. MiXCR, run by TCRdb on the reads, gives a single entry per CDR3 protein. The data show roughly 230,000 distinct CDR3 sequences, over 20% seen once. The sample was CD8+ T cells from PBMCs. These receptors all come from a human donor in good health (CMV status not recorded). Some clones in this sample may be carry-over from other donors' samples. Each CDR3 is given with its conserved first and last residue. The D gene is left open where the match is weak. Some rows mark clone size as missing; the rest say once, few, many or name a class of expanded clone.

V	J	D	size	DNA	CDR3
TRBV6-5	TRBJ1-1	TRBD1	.	TGTGCCAGCAGTTACGCGACAGGGGCTGAAGCTTTCTTT	CASSYATGAEAFF
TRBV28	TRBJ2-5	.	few	TGTGCCAGCAGTTTTCCTTCCTTCCAGGGAAAAGAGACCCAGTACTTC	CASSFPSFQGKETQYF
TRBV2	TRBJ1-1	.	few	TGTGCCAGCAGACCCGGGACACTGAACACTGAAGCTTTCTTT	CASRPGTLNTEAFF
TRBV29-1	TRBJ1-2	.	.	TGCAGCGTGGCCCGACAGACTGGCTACACCTTC	CSVARQTGYTF
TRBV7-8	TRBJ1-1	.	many	TGTGCCAGCAGCTTTGACCGACGTTTGAACACTGAAGCTTTCTTT	CASSFDRRLNTEAFF
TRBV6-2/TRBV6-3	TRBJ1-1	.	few	TGTGCCAGCAGTTACAAAGAGGGAGTCAACACTGAAGCTTTCTTT	CASSYKEGVNTEAFF
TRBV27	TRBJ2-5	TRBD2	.	TGTGCCAGCAGTTCACTAGCGGGGCAAGAGACCCAGTACTTC	CASSSLAGQETQYF
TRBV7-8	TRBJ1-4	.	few	TGTGCCAGCAGCTCGGGGATATCGGAAAAACTGTTTTTT	CASSSGISEKLFF
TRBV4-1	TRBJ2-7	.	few	TGCGCCAGCAGCCAAGAACAGGTGGACAGTTCCTACGAGCAGTACTTC	CASSQEQVDSSYEQYF
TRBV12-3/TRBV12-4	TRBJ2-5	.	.	TGTGCCAGCACGGGGAGTGAAGAGACCCAGTACTTC	CASTGSEETQYF
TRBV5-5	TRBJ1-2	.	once	TGTGCCAGCAGCTTGAGGGGCGGAGGAGGCTATGGCTACACCTTC	CASSLRGGGGYGYTF
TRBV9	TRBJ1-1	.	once	TGTGCCAGCAGCTCGACCGGGACGGGTGAAGCTTTCTTT	CASSSTGTGEAFF
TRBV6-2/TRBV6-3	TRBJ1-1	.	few	TGTGCCAGCACCTGGGACATCGGATACACTGAAGCTTTCTTT	CASTWDIGYTEAFF
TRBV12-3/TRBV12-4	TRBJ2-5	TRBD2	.	TGTGCCAGCAGTACCGCGGGACTAGCGGGGGACGGGACCCAGTACTTC	CASSTAGLAGDGTQYF
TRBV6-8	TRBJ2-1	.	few	TGTGCCAGCACGTTTGGGGTAGCAACTGAGCAGTTCTTC	CASTFGVATEQFF
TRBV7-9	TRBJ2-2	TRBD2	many	TGTGCCAGCAGCCCCCTGGGACTAGCGGGGGGCACCGGGGAGCTGTTTTTT	CASSPLGLAGGTGELFF
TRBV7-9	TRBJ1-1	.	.	TGTGCCAGCAGCCCCCGTTCGAGCACTGAAGCTTTCTTT	CASSPRSSTEAFF
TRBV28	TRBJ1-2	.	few	TGTGCCACCACTCAGTGGAAACTAAATGGCTACACCTTC	CATTQWKLNGYTF
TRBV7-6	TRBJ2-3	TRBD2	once	TGTGCCAGCAGCTTTGCAAGCGGGGGAGATACGCAGTATTTT	CASSFASGGDTQYF